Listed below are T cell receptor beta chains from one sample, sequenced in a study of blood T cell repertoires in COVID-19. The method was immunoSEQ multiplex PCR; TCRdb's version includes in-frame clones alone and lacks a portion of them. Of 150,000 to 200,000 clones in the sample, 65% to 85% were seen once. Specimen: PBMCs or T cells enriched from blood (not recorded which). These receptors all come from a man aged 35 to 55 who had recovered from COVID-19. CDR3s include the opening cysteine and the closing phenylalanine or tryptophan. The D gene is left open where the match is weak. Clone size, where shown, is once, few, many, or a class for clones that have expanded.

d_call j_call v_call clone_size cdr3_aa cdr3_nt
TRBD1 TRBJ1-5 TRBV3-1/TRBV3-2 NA CASSQGTGGNQPQHF TGTGCCAGCAGCCAAGGGACAGGGGGTAATCAGCCCCAGCATTTT
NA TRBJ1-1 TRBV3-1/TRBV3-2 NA CASSHEGRQNTEAFF TGTGCCAGCAGCCACGAAGGGAGACAGAACACTGAAGCTTTCTTT
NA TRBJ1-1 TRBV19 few CASSTGSGGRLAEAFF TGTGCCAGTAGTACAGGATCCGGGGGAAGGTTGGCTGAAGCTTTCTTT
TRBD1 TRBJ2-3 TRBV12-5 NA CASGLVQGRTTDTQYF TGTGCCAGTGGTTTGGTACAGGGGAGAACCACAGATACGCAGTATTTT
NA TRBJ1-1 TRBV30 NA CAWIGQKMNTEAFF TGTGCCTGGATTGGTCAGAAGATGAACACTGAAGCTTTCTTT
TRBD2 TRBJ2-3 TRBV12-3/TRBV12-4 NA CASTGGADTQYF TGTGCCAGCACCGGGGGGGCGGATACGCAGTATTTT
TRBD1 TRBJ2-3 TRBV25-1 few CASSERQGAGSRDTQYF TGTGCCAGCAGTGAAAGACAGGGGGCTGGGTCTAGGGATACGCAGTATTTT
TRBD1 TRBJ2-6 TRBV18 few CASSRGQGSSGANVLTF TGTGCCAGCTCACGGGGACAGGGATCTTCTGGGGCCAACGTCCTGACTTTC
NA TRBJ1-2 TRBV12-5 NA CASGLPGGANGYTF TGTGCTAGTGGTTTGCCTGGGGGGGCTAATGGCTACACCTTC
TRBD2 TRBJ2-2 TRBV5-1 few CASALRAGANTGELFF TGCGCCAGCGCCCTGAGAGCGGGGGCGAACACCGGGGAGCTGTTTTTT
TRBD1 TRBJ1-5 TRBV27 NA CAIRDRFNQPQHF TGTGCCATCAGGGACAGGTTCAATCAGCCCCAGCATTTT
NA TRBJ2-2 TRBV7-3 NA CASSPLNTGELFF TGTGCCAGCAGCCCCCTAAACACCGGGGAGCTGTTTTTT
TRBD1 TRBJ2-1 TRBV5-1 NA CASSSPGTGKVNEQFF TGCGCCAGCAGCTCCCCTGGGACAGGGAAAGTAAATGAGCAGTTCTTC
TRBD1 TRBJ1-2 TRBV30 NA CAWRPAGGSNYGYTF TGTGCCTGGAGGCCAGCAGGGGGGAGCAACTATGGCTACACCTTC
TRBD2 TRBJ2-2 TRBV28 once CASSLGGTFTGELFF TGTGCCAGCAGTTTGGGGGGGACCTTCACCGGGGAGCTGTTTTTT
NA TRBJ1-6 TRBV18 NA CASSPTGTLSPLHF TGTGCCAGCTCACCAACCGGGACTCTTTCACCCCTCCACTTT
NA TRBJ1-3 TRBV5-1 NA CASSISSGLSNTIYF TGCGCCAGCAGCATCTCCTCCGGGTTAAGCAACACCATATATTTT
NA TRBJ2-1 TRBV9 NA CASSVDGGHYNEQFF TGTGCCAGCAGCGTAGACGGCGGGCACTACAATGAGCAGTTCTTC
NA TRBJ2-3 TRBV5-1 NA CASSSAGWADTQYF TGCGCCAGCAGCTCAGCAGGGTGGGCAGATACGCAGTATTTT
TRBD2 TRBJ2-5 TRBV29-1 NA CSVGLGTETQYF TGCAGCGTAGGACTAGGCACGGAGACCCAGTACTTC
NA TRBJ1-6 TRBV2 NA CASSFGENSPLHF TGTGCCAGCAGTTTCGGAGAAAATTCACCCCTCCACTTT
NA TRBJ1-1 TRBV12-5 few CASVGQFRPEAFF TGTGCTAGCGTCGGACAGTTCCGTCCTGAAGCTTTCTTT
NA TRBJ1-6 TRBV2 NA CASRDSNSPLHF TGTGCCAGCAGGGACAGTAATTCACCCCTCCACTTT
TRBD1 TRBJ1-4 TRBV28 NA CASTSTGGREKLFF TGTGCCAGCACGTCGACAGGGGGCAGAGAAAAACTGTTTTTT
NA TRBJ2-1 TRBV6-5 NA CASSYASTGGNEQFF TGTGCCAGCAGCTACGCGTCAACCGGAGGCAATGAGCAGTTCTTC
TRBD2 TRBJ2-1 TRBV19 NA CASSIGTSGGAIDEQFF TGTGCCAGTAGTATAGGGACTAGCGGGGGGGCCATAGATGAGCAGTTCTTC
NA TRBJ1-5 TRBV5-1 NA CASSPRYNRPQHF TGCGCCAGCAGCCCGCGGTATAATCGGCCCCAGCATTTT
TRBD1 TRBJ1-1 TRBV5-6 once CASSLGTGPKGTEAFF TGTGCCAGCAGCTTGGGGACAGGACCTAAGGGAACTGAAGCTTTCTTT
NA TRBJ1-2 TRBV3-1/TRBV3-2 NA CASSQNRGPGYTF TGTGCCAGCAGCCAAAATAGGGGCCCTGGCTACACCTTC
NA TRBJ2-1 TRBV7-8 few CASSLQGRTYNEQFF TGTGCCAGCAGCTTGCAGGGTAGGACCTACAATGAGCAGTTCTTC
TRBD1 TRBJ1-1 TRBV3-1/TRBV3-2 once CASSRTGGDSLNTEAFF TGTGCCAGCAGCCGGACAGGGGGCGATTCCCTGAACACTGAAGCTTTCTTT
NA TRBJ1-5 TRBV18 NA CASSPEEGGLQPQHF TGTGCCAGCTCACCAGAGGAGGGGGGGCTTCAGCCCCAGCATTTT
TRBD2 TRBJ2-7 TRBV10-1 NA CASSDGHWSGGDEQYF TGCGCCAGCAGTGACGGCCACTGGAGCGGGGGCGACGAGCAGTACTTC
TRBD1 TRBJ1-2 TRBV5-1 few CASRLWGQGNYGYTF TGCGCCAGCAGGCTTTGGGGACAGGGGAACTATGGCTACACCTTC
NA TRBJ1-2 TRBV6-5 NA CASSYSSGVLFGYTF TGTGCCAGCAGTTACTCTAGCGGGGTTCTGTTTGGCTACACCTTC
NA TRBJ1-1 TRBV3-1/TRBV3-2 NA CASSPYGGAGGTEAFF TGTGCCAGCAGCCCGTACGGCGGGGCGGGGGGAACTGAAGCTTTCTTT
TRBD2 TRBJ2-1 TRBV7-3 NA CASSPGGRTSGAYEQFF TGTGCCAGCAGCCCTGGGGGGAGGACTAGCGGGGCCTATGAGCAGTTCTTC
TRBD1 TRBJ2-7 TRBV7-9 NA CASSPTDRGSEQYF TGTGCCAGCAGCCCCACGGACAGGGGGTCCGAGCAGTACTTC
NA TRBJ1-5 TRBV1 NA CTSSQDNRGQSAQHF TGCACCAGCAGCCAAGATAACAGGGGCCAATCAGCCCAGCATTTT
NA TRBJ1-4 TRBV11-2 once CASSPFTVTYEKLFF TGTGCCAGCAGCCCCTTCACCGTAACTTATGAAAAACTGTTTTTT
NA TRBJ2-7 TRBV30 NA CAWSVDSKEYF TGTGCCTGGAGTGTAGACTCAAAGGAGTACTTC
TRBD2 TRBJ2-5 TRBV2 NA CASRRLAGIKETQYF TGTGCCAGCAGGAGACTAGCGGGTATTAAAGAGACCCAGTACTTC